This T cell receptor (beta chain) appears in the sequencing data of a study of T cell changes during pregnancy in multiple sclerosis. Between the trimmed V and J ends, which lost 1 base and 8 bases, there was a span of 6 bases. Germline CDR1 and CDR2: SQVTM and ANQGSEA. The CDR3 has 11 amino acids. TCRdb's table, derived via immunoSEQ multiplex PCR, lists solely in-frame clones and lacks some. In the table there are approximately 80,000 clones, 90% to 95% of which are singletons. The receptor was derived from a female donor in good health, enrolled as a control in a pregnancy study. The sample here was peripheral blood, taken in the second trimester of pregnancy. The J gene is TRBJ2-4, the V gene TRBV29-1; D is undetermined. The CDR3, as DNA: TGCAGCGTTGAAGGCGCGGACATTCAGTACTTC. Its protein product is CSVEGADIQYF.